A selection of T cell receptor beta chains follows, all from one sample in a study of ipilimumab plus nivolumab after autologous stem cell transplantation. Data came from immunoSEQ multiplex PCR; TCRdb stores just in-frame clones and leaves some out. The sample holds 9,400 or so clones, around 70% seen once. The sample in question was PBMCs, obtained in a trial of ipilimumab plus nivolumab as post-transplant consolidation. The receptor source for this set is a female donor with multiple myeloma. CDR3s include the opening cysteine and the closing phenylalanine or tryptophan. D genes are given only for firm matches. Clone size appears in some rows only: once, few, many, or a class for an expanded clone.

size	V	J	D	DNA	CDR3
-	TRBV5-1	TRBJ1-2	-	TGCGCCAGCAGCTGGTCGCTCCAGGGGAACTATGGCTACACCTTC	CASSWSLQGNYGYTF
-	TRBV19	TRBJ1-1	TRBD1	TGTGCCAGTAGTATAGGACAGGGGAACACTGAAGCTTTCTTT	CASSIGQGNTEAFF
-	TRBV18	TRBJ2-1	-	TGTGCCAGCTCTCTGACACGGTCGGAGCAGTTCTTC	CASSLTRSEQFF
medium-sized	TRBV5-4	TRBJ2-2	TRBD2	TGTGCCAGCAGCTTGGAGGGACTAGCGAGGGAGCTGTTTTTT	CASSLEGLARELFF
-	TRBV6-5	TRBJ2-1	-	TGTGCCAGCAGTTACTCGATTGGGGTGAGCCACAATGAGCAGTTCTTC	CASSYSIGVSHNEQFF
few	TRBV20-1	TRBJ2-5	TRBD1	TGCAGTGCCCGGATGGACAGGGAGTACTTC	CSARMDREYF
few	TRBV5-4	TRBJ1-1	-	TGTGCCAGCAGCTTTACTCTAGATGAGAACACTGAAGCTTTCTTT	CASSFTLDENTEAFF
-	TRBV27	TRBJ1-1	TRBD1	TGTGCCAGCTTACGGACAGGGCTTGGCACTGAAGCTTTCTTT	CASLRTGLGTEAFF
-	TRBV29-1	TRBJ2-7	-	TGCAGCGTTGAGGTCTCCTACGAGCAGTACTTC	CSVEVSYEQYF
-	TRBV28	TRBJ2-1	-	TGTGCCAGCGTAGCGCCCGGGCACTACAATGAGCAGTTCTTC	CASVAPGHYNEQFF
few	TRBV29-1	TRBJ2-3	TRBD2	TGCAGCGCACGTACGGGAGGAGGAGGCACAGATACGCAGTATTTT	CSARTGGGGTDTQYF
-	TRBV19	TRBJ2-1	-	TGTGCCAGTAAGTCCAGAGTAAACTACAATGAGCAGTTCTTC	CASKSRVNYNEQFF
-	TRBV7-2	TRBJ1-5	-	TGTGCCAGCAGTTTTGACAGCTTCAATCAGCCCCAGCATTTT	CASSFDSFNQPQHF
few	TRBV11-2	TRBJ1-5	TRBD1	TGTGCCAGCAGCCAGGGGGGACAGGGAAATCAGCCCCAGCATTTT	CASSQGGQGNQPQHF
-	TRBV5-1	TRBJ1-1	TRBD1	TGCGCCAGCAGCCCCAGCCCCCACAGGGGGCTCGCTGAAGCTTTCTTT	CASSPSPHRGLAEAFF
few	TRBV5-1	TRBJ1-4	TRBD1	TGCGCCAGCAGCTTGGGACAGGGGGGAGAAAAACTGTTTTTT	CASSLGQGGEKLFF
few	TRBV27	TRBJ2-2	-	TGTGCCAGCAGTTTTCCTGCCGGGGAGCTGTTTTTT	CASSFPAGELFF
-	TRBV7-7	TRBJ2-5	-	TGTGCCAGCAGCTTAAGCCCGGGGCAAGAGACCCAGTACTTC	CASSLSPGQETQYF
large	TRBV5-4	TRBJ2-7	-	TGTGCCAGCAGCTTGGCCTCGGAAAACGAGCAGTACTTC	CASSLASENEQYF
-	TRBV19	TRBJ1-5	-	TGTGCCAGTAGTTCCCTGGGGGGGCTTAGCAATCAGCCCCAGCATTTT	CASSSLGGLSNQPQHF
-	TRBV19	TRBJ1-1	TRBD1	TGTGCCAGTAGTTCCGGGACAGGGGTGACTGAAGCTTTCTTT	CASSSGTGVTEAFF
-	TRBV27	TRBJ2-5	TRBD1	TGTGCCAGCAGTTTAAGGAGGGCAGGGGGCAAGGAGACCCAGTACTTC	CASSLRRAGGKETQYF
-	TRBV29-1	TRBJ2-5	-	TGCAGCGTTGGAGTCCCGGGAGAGACCCAGTACTTC	CSVGVPGETQYF
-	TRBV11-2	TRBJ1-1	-	TGTGCCAGCAGCTCGGTAGGGGGTAACACTGAAGCTTTCTTT	CASSSVGGNTEAFF
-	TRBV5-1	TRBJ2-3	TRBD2	TGCGCCAGCAGCTCCGGGACTAACACAGATACGCAGTATTTT	CASSSGTNTDTQYF
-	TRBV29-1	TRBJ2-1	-	TGCAGCGTTGAGAAGGGTCCAGGTTCCAATGAGCAGTTCTTC	CSVEKGPGSNEQFF
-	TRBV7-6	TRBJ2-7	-	TGTGCCAGCAGCTTGAACTACGAGCAGTACTTC	CASSLNYEQYF
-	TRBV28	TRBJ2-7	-	TGTGCCAGCATGGGGGGCCGGGCGACAGGGCTTAACGAGCAGTACTTC	CASMGGRATGLNEQYF
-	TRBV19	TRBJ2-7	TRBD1	TGTGCCAGTAGTACGGGACAGGACTACGAGCAGTACTTC	CASSTGQDYEQYF
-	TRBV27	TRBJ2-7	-	TGTGCCAGCAGTTTACCGCCGGGAGACGAGCAGTACTTC	CASSLPPGDEQYF
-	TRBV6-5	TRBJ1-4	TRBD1	TGTGCCAGCAAGCCCCAGGGGGCGACTAATGAAAAACTGTTTTTT	CASKPQGATNEKLFF
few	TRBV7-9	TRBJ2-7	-	TGTGCCAGCAGCTTAAGGTTTCCAGCGGACCCTTCCGAGCAGTACTTC	CASSLRFPADPSEQYF
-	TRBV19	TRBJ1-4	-	TGTGCCAGTAGTATTGGGACACTAGGAGGCGGATCTGGTGAAAAACTGTTTTTT	CASSIGTLGGGSGEKLFF
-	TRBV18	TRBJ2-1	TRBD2	TGTGCCAGCTCACCACGCGGGACTAGCGGGAGGAATGAGCAGTTCTTC	CASSPRGTSGRNEQFF
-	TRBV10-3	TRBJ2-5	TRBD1	TGTGCCATCAGGGACAGGGGGTGGGAGACCCAGTACTTC	CAIRDRGWETQYF
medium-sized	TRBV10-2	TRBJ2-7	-	TGCGCCAGCAGAATGGGGACGGACTCCTACGAGCAGTACTTC	CASRMGTDSYEQYF
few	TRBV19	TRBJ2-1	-	TGTGCCAGTAGTCCCAGTCGCGAATCCGGGAACAATGAGCAGTTCTTC	CASSPSRESGNNEQFF
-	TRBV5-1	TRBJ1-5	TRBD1	TGCGCCAGCAGCGCTACAGGGGGGAGTCAGCCCCAGCATTTT	CASSATGGSQPQHF
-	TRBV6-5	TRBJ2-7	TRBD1	TGTGCCAGCACCCTGGGACAGGGGGTTGGCGAGCAGTACTTC	CASTLGQGVGEQYF
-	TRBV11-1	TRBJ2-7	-	TGTGCCAGCAGCCCCCCGACGGGGGTCCTCGAGCAGTACTTC	CASSPPTGVLEQYF
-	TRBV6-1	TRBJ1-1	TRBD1	TGTGCCAGCAGTGTCGCAGGGGGCGCGAGGGAAGCTTTCTTT	CASSVAGGAREAFF
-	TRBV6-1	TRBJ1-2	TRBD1	TGTGCCAGCAGTTCACAGGGGCGAGGCTACACCTTC	CASSSQGRGYTF